The T cell receptor (beta chain) described here comes from a study of OX40 agonist ivuxolimab in advanced cancers. V lost 0 bases and J lost 3, with 9 bases in between. CDR3 length: 15 amino acids. Germline V gene sequence: CDR1 MNHNY, CDR2 SVGAGI (reference sequence). Generated by immunoSEQ multiplex PCR, the TCRdb table keeps only in-frame clones and is missing some. The data contain around 67,000 clones, 70% to 90% of them singletons. The chain joins TRBV6-6 to TRBJ1-5; D is perhaps TRBD1 (6 bases). The TCR comes from an adult with an advanced solid tumor such as melanoma, head and neck, liver or kidney cancer. The specimen comprised CD4+ or CD8+ T cells sorted from blood, sampled in a trial of the OX40 agonist ivuxolimab. The CDR3 DNA follows: TGTGCCAGCAGTTACTCAGCAGGGGTCAATCAGCCCCAGCATTTT. Its translation is CASSYSAGVNQPQHF.